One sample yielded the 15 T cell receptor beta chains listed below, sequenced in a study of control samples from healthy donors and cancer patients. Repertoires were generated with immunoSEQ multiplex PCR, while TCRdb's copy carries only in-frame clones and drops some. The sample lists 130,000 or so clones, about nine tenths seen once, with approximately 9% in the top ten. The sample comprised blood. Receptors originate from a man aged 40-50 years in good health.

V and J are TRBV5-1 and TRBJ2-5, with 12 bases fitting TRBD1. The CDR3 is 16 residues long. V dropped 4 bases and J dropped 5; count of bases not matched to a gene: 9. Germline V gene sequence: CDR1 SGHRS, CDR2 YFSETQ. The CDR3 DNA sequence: TGCGCCAGCAGCGCCGGGACAGGGGGCACTGGCGAGACCCAGTACTTC. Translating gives CASSAGTGGTGETQYF.

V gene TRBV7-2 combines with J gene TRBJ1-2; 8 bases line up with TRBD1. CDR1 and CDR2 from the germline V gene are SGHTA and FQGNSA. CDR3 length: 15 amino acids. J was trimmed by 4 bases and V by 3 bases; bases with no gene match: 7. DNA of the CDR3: TGTGCCAGCAGCTTCGCTGTGGACAGGGTCTATGGCTACACCTTC. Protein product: CASSFAVDRVYGYTF.

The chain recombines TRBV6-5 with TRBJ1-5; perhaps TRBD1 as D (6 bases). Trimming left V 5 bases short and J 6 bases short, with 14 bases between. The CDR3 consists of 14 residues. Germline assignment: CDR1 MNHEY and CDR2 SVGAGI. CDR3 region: CASSRTEFGQPQHF. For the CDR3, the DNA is TGTGCCAGCAGTCGGACAGAGTTCGGTCAGCCCCAGCATTTT.

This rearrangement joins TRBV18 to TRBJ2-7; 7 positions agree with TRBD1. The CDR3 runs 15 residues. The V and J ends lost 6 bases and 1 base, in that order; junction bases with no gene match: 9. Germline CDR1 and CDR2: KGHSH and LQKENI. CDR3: CASSPADRRSYEQYF. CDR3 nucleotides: TGTGCCAGCTCGCCAGCGGACAGGCGATCCTACGAGCAGTACTTC.

In DNA form, the CDR3 reads TGTGCCAGCCCTGACAGGGAAAAAGGAAACACTGAAGCTTTCTTT. This sequence encodes CASPDREKGNTEAFF. The V and J genes are TRBV25-1 and TRBJ1-1; 7 bases match TRBD1. The CDR3 contains 15 residues. The germline V gene has CDR1 MGHDK and CDR2 SYGVNS. J lost 2 bases, V lost 8 bases, and 11 bases had no gene match.

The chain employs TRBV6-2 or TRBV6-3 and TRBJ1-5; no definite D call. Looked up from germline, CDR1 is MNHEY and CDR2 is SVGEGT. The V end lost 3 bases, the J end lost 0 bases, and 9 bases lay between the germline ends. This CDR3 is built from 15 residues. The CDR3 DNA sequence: TGTGCCAGCAGTTATTCTAGAAATAGCAATCAGCCCCAGCATTTT. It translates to CASSYSRNSNQPQHF.

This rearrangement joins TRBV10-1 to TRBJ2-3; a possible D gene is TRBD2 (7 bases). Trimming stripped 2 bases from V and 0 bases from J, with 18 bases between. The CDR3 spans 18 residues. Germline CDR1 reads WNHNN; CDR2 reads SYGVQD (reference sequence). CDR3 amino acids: CASSEQIGGLESTDTQYF. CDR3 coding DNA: TGCGCCAGCAGTGAGCAAATCGGGGGGCTGGAAAGCACAGATACGCAGTATTTT.

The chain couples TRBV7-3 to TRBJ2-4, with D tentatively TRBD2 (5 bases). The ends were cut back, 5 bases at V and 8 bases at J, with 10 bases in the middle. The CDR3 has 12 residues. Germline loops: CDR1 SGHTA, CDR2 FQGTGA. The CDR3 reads CASSPGGHIQYF. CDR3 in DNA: TGTGCCAGCAGCCCAGGCGGGCACATTCAGTACTTC.

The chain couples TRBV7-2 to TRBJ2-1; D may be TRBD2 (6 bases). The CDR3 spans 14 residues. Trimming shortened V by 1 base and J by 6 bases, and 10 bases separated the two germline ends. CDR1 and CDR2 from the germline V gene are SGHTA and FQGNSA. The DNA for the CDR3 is TGTGCCAGCAGCTTAGAGTGGGGAGGCAATGAGCAGTTCTTC. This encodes CASSLEWGGNEQFF.

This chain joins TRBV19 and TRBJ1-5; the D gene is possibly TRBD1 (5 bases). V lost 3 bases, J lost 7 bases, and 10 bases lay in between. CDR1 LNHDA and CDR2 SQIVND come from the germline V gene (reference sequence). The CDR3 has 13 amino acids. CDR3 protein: CASSIGWGQPQHF. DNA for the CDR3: TGTGCCAGTAGTATTGGATGGGGCCAGCCCCAGCATTTT.

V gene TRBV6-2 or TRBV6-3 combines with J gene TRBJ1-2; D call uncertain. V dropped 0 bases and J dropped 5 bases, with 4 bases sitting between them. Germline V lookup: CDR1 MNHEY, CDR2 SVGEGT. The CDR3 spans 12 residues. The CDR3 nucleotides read TGTGCCAGCAGTTACTCGACGTATGGCTACACCTTC. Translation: CASSYSTYGYTF.

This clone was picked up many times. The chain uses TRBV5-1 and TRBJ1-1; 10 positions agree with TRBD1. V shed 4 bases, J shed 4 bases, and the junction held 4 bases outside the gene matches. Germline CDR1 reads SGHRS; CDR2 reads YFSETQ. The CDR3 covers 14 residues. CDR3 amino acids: CASSGTGVITEAFF. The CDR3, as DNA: TGCGCCAGCAGCGGGACAGGGGTTATCACTGAAGCTTTCTTT.

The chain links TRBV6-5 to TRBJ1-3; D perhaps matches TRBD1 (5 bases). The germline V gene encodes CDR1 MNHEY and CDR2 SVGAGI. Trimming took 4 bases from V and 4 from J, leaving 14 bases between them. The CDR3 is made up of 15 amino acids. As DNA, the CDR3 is TGTGCCAGCAGTTTTGGACACTATGACGGAAACACCATATATTTT. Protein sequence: CASSFGHYDGNTIYF.

This CDR3 is CASSVGSLANSPLHF. In nucleotides, the CDR3 is TGTGCCAGCAGCGTGGGATCCCTAGCTAATTCACCCCTCCACTTT. The chain links TRBV7-2 to TRBJ1-6; D is ambiguous. V lost 5 bases and J lost 6, with 14 bases in between. The CDR3 has 15 residues. The germline V gene has CDR1 SGHTA and CDR2 FQGNSA.

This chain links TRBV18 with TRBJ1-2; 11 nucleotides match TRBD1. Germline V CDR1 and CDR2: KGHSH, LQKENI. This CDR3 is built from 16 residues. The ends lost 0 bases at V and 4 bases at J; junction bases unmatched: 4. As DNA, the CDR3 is TGTGCCAGCTCACCACCGGGGGGACAGGGGGTCTATGGCTACACCTTC. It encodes CASSPPGGQGVYGYTF.